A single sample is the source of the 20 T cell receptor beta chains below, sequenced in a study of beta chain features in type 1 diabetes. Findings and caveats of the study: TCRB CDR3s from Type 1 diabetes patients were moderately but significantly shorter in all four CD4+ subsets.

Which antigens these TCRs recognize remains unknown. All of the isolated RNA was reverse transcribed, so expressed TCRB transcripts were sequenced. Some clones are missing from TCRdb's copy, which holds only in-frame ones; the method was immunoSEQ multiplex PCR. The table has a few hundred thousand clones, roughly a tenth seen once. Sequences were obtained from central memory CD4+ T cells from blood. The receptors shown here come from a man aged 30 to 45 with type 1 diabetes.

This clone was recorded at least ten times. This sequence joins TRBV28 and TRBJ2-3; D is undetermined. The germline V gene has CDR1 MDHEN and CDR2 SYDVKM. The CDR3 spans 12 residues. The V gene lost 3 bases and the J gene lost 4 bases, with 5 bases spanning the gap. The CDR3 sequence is CASSFFSDTQYF. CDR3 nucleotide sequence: TGTGCCAGCAGTTTCTTCTCAGATACGCAGTATTTT.

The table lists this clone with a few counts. The DNA of the CDR3 is TGTGCCAGCGAAGGTGTCGGCCAAGAGACCCAGTACTTC. Amino acids: CASEGVGQETQYF. The chain has TRBV2 and TRBJ2-5; D gene uncertain. This CDR3 is built from 13 residues. Germline V gives CDR1 SNHLY, CDR2 FYNNEI. The V gene lost 8 bases and the J gene lost 1 base, with 11 bases spanning the gap.

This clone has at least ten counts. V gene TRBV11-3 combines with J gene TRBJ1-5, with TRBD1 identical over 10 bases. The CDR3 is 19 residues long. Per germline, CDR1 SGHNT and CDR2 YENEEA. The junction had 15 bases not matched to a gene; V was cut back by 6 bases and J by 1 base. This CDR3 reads CASSNSTGTGVFSNQPQHF. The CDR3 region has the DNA TGTGCCAGCAGTAACAGCACCGGGACAGGGGTTTTCAGCAATCAGCCCCAGCATTTT.

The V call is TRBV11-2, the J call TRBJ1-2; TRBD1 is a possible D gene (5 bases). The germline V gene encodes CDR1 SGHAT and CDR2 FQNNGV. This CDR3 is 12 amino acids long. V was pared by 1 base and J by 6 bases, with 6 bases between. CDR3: CASSLARDGYTF. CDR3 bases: TGTGCCAGCAGCTTAGCCAGGGATGGCTACACCTTC.

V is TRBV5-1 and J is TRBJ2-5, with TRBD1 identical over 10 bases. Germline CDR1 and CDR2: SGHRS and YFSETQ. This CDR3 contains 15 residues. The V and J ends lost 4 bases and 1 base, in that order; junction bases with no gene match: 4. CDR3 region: CASSEGTGVQETQYF. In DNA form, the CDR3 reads TGCGCCAGCAGCGAAGGGACAGGGGTCCAAGAGACCCAGTACTTC.

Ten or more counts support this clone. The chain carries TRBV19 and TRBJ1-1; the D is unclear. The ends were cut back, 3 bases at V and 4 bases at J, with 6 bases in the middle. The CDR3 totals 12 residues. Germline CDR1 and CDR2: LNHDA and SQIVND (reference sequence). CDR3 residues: CASSMFGTEAFF. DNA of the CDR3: TGTGCCAGTAGTATGTTCGGCACTGAAGCTTTCTTT.

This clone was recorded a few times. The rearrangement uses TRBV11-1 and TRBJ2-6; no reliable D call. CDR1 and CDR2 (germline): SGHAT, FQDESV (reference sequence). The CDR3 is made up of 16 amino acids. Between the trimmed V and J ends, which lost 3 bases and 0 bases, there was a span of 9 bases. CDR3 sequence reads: CASSFVRLSGANVLTF. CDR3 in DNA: TGTGCCAGCAGCTTCGTACGGCTCTCTGGGGCCAACGTCCTGACTTTC.

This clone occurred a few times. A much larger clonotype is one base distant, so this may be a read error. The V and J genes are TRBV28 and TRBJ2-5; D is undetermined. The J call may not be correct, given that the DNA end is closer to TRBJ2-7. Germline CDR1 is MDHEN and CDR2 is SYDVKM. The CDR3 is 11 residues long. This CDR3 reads CASSQTYEQYF. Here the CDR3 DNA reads TGTGCCAGCAGCCAGACCTACGAGCAGTACTTC.

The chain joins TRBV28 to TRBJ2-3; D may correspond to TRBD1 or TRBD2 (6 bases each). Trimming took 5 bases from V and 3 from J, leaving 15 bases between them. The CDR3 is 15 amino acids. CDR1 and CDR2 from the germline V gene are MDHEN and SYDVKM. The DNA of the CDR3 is TGTGCCAGCAGTCTCTTAGGGGGGAGTACAGATACGCAGTATTTT. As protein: CASSLLGGSTDTQYF. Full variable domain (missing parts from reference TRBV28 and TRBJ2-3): DVKVTQSSRYLVKRTGEKVFLECVQDMDHENMFWYRQDPGLGLRLIYFSYDVKMKEKGDIPEGYSVSREKKERFSLILESASTNQTSMYLCASSLLGGSTDTQYFGPGTRLTVL.

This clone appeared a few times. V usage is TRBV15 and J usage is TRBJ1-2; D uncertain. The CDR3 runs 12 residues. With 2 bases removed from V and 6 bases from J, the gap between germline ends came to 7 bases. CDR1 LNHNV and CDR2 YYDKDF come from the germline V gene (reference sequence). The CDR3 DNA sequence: TGTGCCACCAGCAGAATGAGAGATGGCTACACCTTC. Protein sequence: CATSRMRDGYTF. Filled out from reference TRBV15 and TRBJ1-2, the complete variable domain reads DAMVIQNPRYQVTQFGKPVTLSCSQTLNHNVMYWYQQKSSQAPKLLFHYYDKDFNNEADTPDNFQSRRPNTSFCFLDIRSPGLGDTAMYLCATSRMRDGYTFGSGTRLTVV.

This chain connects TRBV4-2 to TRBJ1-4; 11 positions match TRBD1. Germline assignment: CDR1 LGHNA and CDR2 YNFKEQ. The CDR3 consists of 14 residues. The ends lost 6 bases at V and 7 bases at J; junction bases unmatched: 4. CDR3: CASSSGTGGEKLFF. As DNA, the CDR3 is TGTGCCAGCAGTTCCGGGACAGGGGGTGAAAAACTGTTTTTT.

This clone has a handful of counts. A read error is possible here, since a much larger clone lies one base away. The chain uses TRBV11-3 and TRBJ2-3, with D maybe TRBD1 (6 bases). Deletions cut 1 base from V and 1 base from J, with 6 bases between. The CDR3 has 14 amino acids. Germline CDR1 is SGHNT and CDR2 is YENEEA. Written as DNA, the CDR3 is TGTGCCAGCAGCTTAGGACAGGGCACAGATACGCAGTATTTT. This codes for CASSLGQGTDTQYF. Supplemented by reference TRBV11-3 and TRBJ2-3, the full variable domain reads EAGVVQSPRYKIIEKKQPVAFWCNPISGHNTLYWYLQNLGQGPELLIRYENEEAVDDSQLPKDRFSAERLKGVDSTLKIQPAELGDSAVYLCASSLGQGTDTQYFGPGTRLTVL.

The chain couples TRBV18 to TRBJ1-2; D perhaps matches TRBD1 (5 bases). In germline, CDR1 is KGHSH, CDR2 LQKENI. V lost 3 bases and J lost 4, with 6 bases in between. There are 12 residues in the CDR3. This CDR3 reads CASSPDSYGYTF. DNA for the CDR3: TGTGCCAGCTCACCCGACAGCTATGGCTACACCTTC.

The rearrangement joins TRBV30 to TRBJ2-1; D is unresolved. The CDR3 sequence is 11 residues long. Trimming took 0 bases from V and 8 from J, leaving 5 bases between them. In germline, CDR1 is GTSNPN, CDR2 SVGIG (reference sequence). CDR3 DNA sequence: TGTGCCTGGAGTGTACGACATGAGCAGTTCTTC. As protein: CAWSVRHEQFF.

For the CDR3, the DNA is TGTGCCAGCATCCTGGTCGGTCAGCCCCAGCATTTT. Translating gives CASILVGQPQHF. V usage is TRBV6-1 and J usage is TRBJ1-5; no clear D. V was trimmed by 7 bases and J by 6 bases, leaving 10 bases between them. Germline CDR1 and CDR2: MNHNS and SASEGT. CDR3 size: 12 residues.

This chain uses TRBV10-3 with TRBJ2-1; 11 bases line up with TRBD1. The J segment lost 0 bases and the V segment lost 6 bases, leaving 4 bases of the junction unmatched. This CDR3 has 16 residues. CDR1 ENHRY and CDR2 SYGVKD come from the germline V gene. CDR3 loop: CAIRRDRGSSYNEQFF. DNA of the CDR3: TGTGCCATCAGGCGGGACAGGGGGAGCTCCTACAATGAGCAGTTCTTC.

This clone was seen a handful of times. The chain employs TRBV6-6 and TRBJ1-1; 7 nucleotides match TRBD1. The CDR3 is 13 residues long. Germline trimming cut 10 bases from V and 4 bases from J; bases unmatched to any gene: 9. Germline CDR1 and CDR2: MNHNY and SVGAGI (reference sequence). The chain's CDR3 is CATGLGGGTEAFF. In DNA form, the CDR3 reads TGTGCCACGGGGTTAGGGGGCGGCACTGAAGCTTTCTTT.

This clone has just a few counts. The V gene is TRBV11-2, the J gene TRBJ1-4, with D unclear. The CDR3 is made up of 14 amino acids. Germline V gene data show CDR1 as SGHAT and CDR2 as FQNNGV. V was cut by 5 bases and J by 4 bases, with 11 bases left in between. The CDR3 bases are TGTGCCAGCAGCGCAGACGGCTATAATGAAAAACTGTTTTTT. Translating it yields CASSADGYNEKLFF.

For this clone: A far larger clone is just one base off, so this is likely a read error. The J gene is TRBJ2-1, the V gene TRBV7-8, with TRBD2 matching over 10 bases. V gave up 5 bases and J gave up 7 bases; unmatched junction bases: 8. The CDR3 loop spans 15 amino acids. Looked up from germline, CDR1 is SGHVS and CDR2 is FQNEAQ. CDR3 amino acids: CASSLAAGGPNEQFF. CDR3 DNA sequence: TGTGCCAGCAGCCTCGCAGCGGGAGGGCCGAATGAGCAGTTCTTC.

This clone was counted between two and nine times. Here the CDR3 reads CASSLGEGGEGEQYF. The CDR3 DNA reads as TGTGCCAGCAGCTTAGGAGAGGGAGGGGAGGGCGAGCAGTACTTC. The chain carries TRBV7-9 and TRBJ2-7, with 7 bases matching TRBD2. The germline gives CDR1 SEHNR, CDR2 FQNEAQ (reference sequence). J was trimmed by 6 bases and V by 1 base; bases with no gene match: 9. The CDR3 totals 15 residues.